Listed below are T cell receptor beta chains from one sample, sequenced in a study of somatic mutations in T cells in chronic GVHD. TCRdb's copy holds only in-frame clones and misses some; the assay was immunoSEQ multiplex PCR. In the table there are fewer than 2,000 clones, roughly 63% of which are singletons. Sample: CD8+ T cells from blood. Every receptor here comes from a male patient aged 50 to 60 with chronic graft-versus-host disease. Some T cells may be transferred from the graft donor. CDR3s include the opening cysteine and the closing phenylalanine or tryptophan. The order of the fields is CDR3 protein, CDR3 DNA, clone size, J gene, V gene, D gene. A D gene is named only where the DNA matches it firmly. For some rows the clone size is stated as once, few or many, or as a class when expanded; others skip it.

CASSLRAVDYGYTF | TGTGCCAGCAGTTTGAGGGCAGTTGACTATGGCTACACCTTC | - | TRBJ1-2 | TRBV28 | -
CASRGGGRSPLHF | TGTGCCAGCCGTGGGGGGGGCAGGTCACCCCTCCACTTT | - | TRBJ1-6 | TRBV19 | -
CASSLEQGLNEQFF | TGTGCCAGCAGCTTAGAACAGGGGTTAAATGAGCAGTTCTTC | - | TRBJ2-1 | TRBV7-9 | TRBD1
CSVDGVTAGGLETQYF | TGCAGCGTCGATGGGGTTACAGCGGGAGGGCTGGAGACCCAGTACTTC | - | TRBJ2-5 | TRBV29-1 | TRBD2
CASSIVNEQFF | TGTGCCAGCAGTATCGTCAATGAGCAGTTCTTC | - | TRBJ2-1 | TRBV5-4 | -
CASSHVRPYEQYF | TGTGCCAGCAGCCATGTCAGGCCCTACGAGCAGTACTTC | medium-sized | TRBJ2-7 | TRBV14 | -
CASSSGNAGDLGELFF | TGTGCCAGCAGCTCCGGGAATGCGGGAGATCTCGGGGAGCTGTTTTTT | - | TRBJ2-2 | TRBV7-6 | TRBD2
CASSGGEPEAFF | TGTGCCAGCAGCGGCGGGGAGCCTGAAGCTTTCTTT | - | TRBJ1-1 | TRBV9 | -
CASSGLTGASSYEQYF | TGTGCCAGCAGCGGCCTGACAGGGGCAAGCTCCTACGAGCAGTACTTC | few | TRBJ2-7 | TRBV7-4 | TRBD1
CASSLEFSGRYGETQYF | TGTGCCAGCAGCTTAGAGTTTAGCGGGAGGTACGGGGAGACCCAGTACTTC | few | TRBJ2-5 | TRBV11-2 | TRBD2
CASSFKGAGAEAFF | TGTGCCAGCAGCTTTAAGGGGGCTGGCGCTGAAGCTTTCTTT | - | TRBJ1-1 | TRBV7-8 | TRBD1
CASSLRTSGVLEQYF | TGTGCCAGCAGCTTACGGACTAGCGGGGTTCTCGAGCAGTACTTC | - | TRBJ2-7 | TRBV5-6 | TRBD2
CASSRTTDFTEAFF | TGTGCCAGCAGTCGGACGACAGATTTCACTGAAGCTTTCTTT | - | TRBJ1-1 | TRBV5-4 | -
CASSLGTLVLDTQYF | TGTGCCAGCAGCTTAGGAACCCTAGTACTAGATACGCAGTATTTT | - | TRBJ2-3 | TRBV11-2 | -
CASSLGALGEGLFF | TGTGCCAGCAGCTTAGGGGCACTTGGGGAGGGACTGTTTTTT | few | TRBJ1-4 | TRBV11-2 | -
CASSQTDRPPYGYTF | TGCGCCAGCAGCCAAACCGACAGACCACCATATGGCTACACCTTC | - | TRBJ1-2 | TRBV4-1 | -
CASSLEGGRLGAFF | TGTGCCAGCAGCTTAGAAGGGGGCAGGCTTGGAGCTTTCTTT | - | TRBJ1-1 | TRBV13 | TRBD1
CASSLGTGNLPVAFF | TGTGCCAGCAGCTTAGGCACAGGGAACCTCCCTGTAGCTTTCTTT | - | TRBJ1-1 | TRBV11-2 | -
CASRKFGQGLTGELFF | TGTGCCAGCCGGAAGTTTGGTCAGGGACTTACCGGGGAGCTGTTTTTT | - | TRBJ2-2 | TRBV5-4 | -
CASRPDREATEAFF | TGTGCCAGCAGACCGGACAGGGAAGCCACTGAAGCTTTCTTT | - | TRBJ1-1 | TRBV28 | TRBD1
CASSSAGTNTEAFF | TGTGCCAGCAGCTCCGCAGGAACGAACACTGAAGCTTTCTTT | - | TRBJ1-1 | TRBV11-2 | -
CASNIGGYEQYF | TGTGCCAGCAACATAGGAGGGTACGAGCAGTACTTC | - | TRBJ2-7 | TRBV7-9 | -
CASSQVIYRVPNQPQHF | TGTGCCAGCAGTCAAGTCATCTACAGGGTTCCGAATCAGCCCCAGCATTTT | once | TRBJ1-5 | TRBV7-9 | -
CASSQDRGRGEQYF | TGTGCCAGCAGCCAAGACAGGGGGCGCGGAGAGCAGTACTTC | few | TRBJ2-7 | TRBV4-2 | TRBD1
CASHRGGYSTDTQYF | TGTGCCAGTCATCGGGGAGGGTACAGCACAGATACGCAGTATTTT | few | TRBJ2-3 | TRBV27 | TRBD2
CASSVGGDREETQYF | TGTGCCAGCAGCGTAGGTGGGGACAGGGAAGAGACCCAGTACTTC | few | TRBJ2-5 | TRBV9 | TRBD1
CASSGLTGASSYEQYF | TGTGCCAGCAGCGGCCTGACAGGGGCAAGCTCCTACGAGCAGTACTTC | - | TRBJ2-7 | TRBV7-1 | TRBD1
CASSPRGETYEQYF | TGTGCCAGTAGTCCGCGGGGGGAGACCTACGAGCAGTACTTC | - | TRBJ2-7 | TRBV19 | TRBD2
CASASGGSRTEAFF | TGTGCCAGCGCATCGGGGGGAAGTAGGACTGAAGCTTTCTTT | few | TRBJ1-1 | TRBV28 | -
CASSSSSGTHYGYTF | TGTGCCAGCAGCTCGAGCAGCGGGACCCACTATGGCTACACCTTC | - | TRBJ1-2 | TRBV11-2 | -
CASSLIATNEKLFF | TGTGCCAGCAGCTTGATCGCGACTAATGAAAAACTGTTTTTT | - | TRBJ1-4 | TRBV5-6 | -
CASSYSARVNQPQHF | TGTGCCAGCAGTTACTCTGCCAGGGTCAATCAGCCCCAGCATTTT | medium-sized | TRBJ1-5 | TRBV6-5 | -
CASSQDRGQGANEQYF | TGCGCCAGCAGCCAAGATCGAGGACAGGGGGCCAACGAGCAGTACTTC | - | TRBJ2-7 | TRBV4-3 | TRBD1